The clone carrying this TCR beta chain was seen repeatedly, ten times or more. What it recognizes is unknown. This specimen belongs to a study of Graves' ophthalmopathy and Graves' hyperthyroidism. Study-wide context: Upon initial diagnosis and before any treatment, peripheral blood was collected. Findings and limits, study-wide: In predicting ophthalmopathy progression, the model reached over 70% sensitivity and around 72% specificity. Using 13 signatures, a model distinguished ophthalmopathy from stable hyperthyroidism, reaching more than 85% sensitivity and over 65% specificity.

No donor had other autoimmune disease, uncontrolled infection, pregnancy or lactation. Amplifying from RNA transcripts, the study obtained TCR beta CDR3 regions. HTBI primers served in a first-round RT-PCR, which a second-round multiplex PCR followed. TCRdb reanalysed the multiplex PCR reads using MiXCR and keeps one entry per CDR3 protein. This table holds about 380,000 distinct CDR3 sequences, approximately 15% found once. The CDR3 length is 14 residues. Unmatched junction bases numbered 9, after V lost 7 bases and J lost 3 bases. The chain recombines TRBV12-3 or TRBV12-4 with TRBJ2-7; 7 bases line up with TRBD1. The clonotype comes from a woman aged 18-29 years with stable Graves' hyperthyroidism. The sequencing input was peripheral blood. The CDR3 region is CASNGDSDDYEQYF. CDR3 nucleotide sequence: TGTGCCAGCAATGGGGACAGCGATGACTACGAGCAGTACTTC.